A selection of T cell receptor beta chains follows, all from one sample in a study of cytomegalovirus exposure and HLA in healthy donors. The method was immunoSEQ multiplex PCR; TCRdb's version includes in-frame clones alone and lacks a portion of them. Of 120,000 or so clones in the sample, nearly 90% were seen once. Sequencing input: PBMCs. The source is a woman aged 18-29 years in good health and CMV-seronegative. CDR3s include the opening cysteine and the closing phenylalanine or tryptophan. The D gene is left open where the match is weak. Size is omitted from some rows. Given values are once, few, many or a class for expanded clones.

>.|TRBV2|TRBJ2-1|TRBD2
TGTGCCAGCAGGCACCCATTTGGACTAGCGGGGGGGTTAAGCTCCTACAATGAGCAGTTCTTC
CASRHPFGLAGGLSSYNEQFF
>.|TRBV5-1|TRBJ2-1|.
TGCGCCAGCAGGGTGGCCCATAGCTCCAATGAGCAGTTCTTC
CASRVAHSSNEQFF
>.|TRBV5-6|TRBJ2-5|.
TGTGCCAGCAGCTTGATGAGGAACGGAGAGACCCAGTACTTC
CASSLMRNGETQYF
>.|TRBV9|TRBJ2-2|TRBD2
TGTGCCAGCAGGACCCTAGCGGGGAGTAACACCGGGGAGCTGTTTTTT
CASRTLAGSNTGELFF
>.|TRBV6-1|TRBJ1-2|.
TGTGCCAGCAGCGAAGGTTATCAGAACAACTATGGCTACACCTTC
CASSEGYQNNYGYTF
>.|TRBV19|TRBJ1-5|.
TGTGCCAGTAGTATATGGGCAGGTCATTATCAGCCCCAGCATTTT
CASSIWAGHYQPQHF
>.|TRBV6-5|TRBJ2-2|.
TGTGCCAGCACGGAGGGGCCGAACACCGGGGAGCTGTTTTTT
CASTEGPNTGELFF
>.|TRBV5-6|TRBJ2-4|TRBD1
TGTGCCAGCAGCTACCTGACAGGGAAGGGAGCCAAAAACATTCAGTACTTC
CASSYLTGKGAKNIQYF
>.|TRBV21-1|TRBJ1-1|.
TGTGCCAGCAGCAAAGTAGGTCAGGGGTACACTGAAGCTTTCTTT
CASSKVGQGYTEAFF
>.|TRBV28|TRBJ2-1|.
TGTGCCAGTTACAGGTTACGTAGTGGCAATGAGCAGTTCTTC
CASYRLRSGNEQFF
>.|TRBV2|TRBJ2-2|.
TGTGCCATACAGCTGCTAGCAAACACCGGGGAGCTGTTTTTT
CAIQLLANTGELFF
>.|TRBV2|TRBJ2-1|TRBD2
TGTGCCAGCGCGACCTTGCCCGGGGGAGGGAACAATGAGCAGTTCTTC
CASATLPGGGNNEQFF
>.|TRBV28|TRBJ1-1|.
TGTGCCAGCCCACCGCCGCGGGGCACTGAAGCTTTCTTT
CASPPPRGTEAFF
>once|TRBV2|TRBJ2-6|TRBD1
TGTGCCAGCGGACGCGACAGGGCTGGGGCCAACGTCCTGACTTTC
CASGRDRAGANVLTF
>.|TRBV27|TRBJ1-4|.
TGTGCCAGCAGTTTATTTCCACGAGCCGGTGAAAAACTGTTTTTT
CASSLFPRAGEKLFF
>.|TRBV10-3|TRBJ2-3|.
TGTGCCATCAGTGACCAATCCAGCACAGATACGCAGTATTTT
CAISDQSSTDTQYF
>.|TRBV7-9|TRBJ1-1|TRBD1
TGTGCCAGCAGCCCTGACAGGGGGCAGGGCACTGAAGCTTTCTTT
CASSPDRGQGTEAFF
>once|TRBV6-5|TRBJ1-1|.
TGTGCCAGCAGGGAGAGGGGGGGTGAAGCTTTCTTT
CASRERGGEAFF
>.|TRBV2|TRBJ2-1|TRBD1
TGTGCCAGCAGTGAAGGGGACAGGGGGCACAATGAGCAGTTCTTC
CASSEGDRGHNEQFF
>.|TRBV5-1|TRBJ1-2|TRBD1
TGCGCCAGCAGCGTGAGCAAGACAGGGCCCATTAACTATGGCTACACCTTC
CASSVSKTGPINYGYTF
>once|TRBV18|TRBJ1-1|.
TGTGCCAGCTCACCATCCTCGGAGGGCACTGAAGCTTTCTTT
CASSPSSEGTEAFF
>.|TRBV7-2|TRBJ2-5|TRBD1
TGTGCCAGCAGCGGCGGGACAGGGGGCCAAGAGACCCAGTACTTC
CASSGGTGGQETQYF
>.|TRBV5-6|TRBJ2-1|.
TGTGCCAGCAGCCCCAGGCCTACAGGAACTTCCTACAATGAGCAGTTCTTC
CASSPRPTGTSYNEQFF
>.|TRBV28|TRBJ2-5|.
TGTGCCAGCAGGGGTAGGGGTAGTTTGCAAGAGACCCAGTACTTC
CASRGRGSLQETQYF
>.|TRBV5-1|TRBJ1-1|TRBD1
TGCGCCAGCAGCTTGGGACAGGGTTTGAACACTGAAGCTTTCTTT
CASSLGQGLNTEAFF
>.|TRBV28|TRBJ2-5|TRBD2
TGTGCCAGCAGTTTAGACAGCGGGAGTAGGAGGGAGACCCAGTACTTC
CASSLDSGSRRETQYF
>.|TRBV29-1|TRBJ2-3|TRBD2
TGCAGCGTTGAATCTAGCGGGGTCACAGATACGCAGTATTTT
CSVESSGVTDTQYF
>.|TRBV7-2|TRBJ2-3|TRBD2
TGTGCCAGCAACGGCCTACTAGCGGGGGGTGCAGGGTTAAGAGATACGCAGTATTTT
CASNGLLAGGAGLRDTQYF
>.|TRBV11-2|TRBJ2-2|.
TGTGCCAGCAGCCTGTACACCGGGGAGCTGTTTTTT
CASSLYTGELFF
>.|TRBV4-3|TRBJ2-6|TRBD1
TGCGCCAGCAGCCAAACCGGGACAGCCACACGGGCCAACGTCCTGACTTTC
CASSQTGTATRANVLTF
>.|TRBV6-1|TRBJ1-2|.
TGTGCCAGCAGTGAATCAGGGGCCTTGGGCTACACCTTC
CASSESGALGYTF
>.|TRBV28|TRBJ2-7|.
TGTGCCAGCAGTTTCGGGACGGGACACTCCTACGAGCAGTACTTC
CASSFGTGHSYEQYF
>.|TRBV5-4|TRBJ2-3|TRBD2
TGTGCCAGCAGTCACAGCGGGGGGCTTTCAGATACGCAGTATTTT
CASSHSGGLSDTQYF
>.|TRBV11-3|TRBJ2-1|.
TGTGCCAGCAGCTTAGATCTTGGGCAGGGCAGCAGCGAGCAGTTCTTC
CASSLDLGQGSSEQFF
>.|TRBV6-5|TRBJ1-5|TRBD1
TGTGCCAGCAGTTACCGGACAGGTACGAATCAGCCCCAGCATTTT
CASSYRTGTNQPQHF
>.|TRBV10-2|TRBJ2-7|.
TGCGCCAGCAGCGGGGTCTACGAGCAGTACTTC
CASSGVYEQYF
>.|TRBV7-9|TRBJ2-5|TRBD2
TGTGCCAGCAGCTTATCGCGGGGGGCGGAGACCCAGTACTTC
CASSLSRGAETQYF
>.|TRBV18|TRBJ1-4|TRBD1
TGTGCCAGCTCACCACAAGGGACAGCAACTAATGAAAAACTGTTTTTT
CASSPQGTATNEKLFF
>.|TRBV6-5|TRBJ1-5|TRBD1
TGTGCCAGCAAAAAGGACAGGGGTCTAAATCAGCCCCAGCATTTT
CASKKDRGLNQPQHF
>.|TRBV27|TRBJ2-3|TRBD2
TGTGCCAGCAGTTTATCACCAGCGGGATGGTCAGATACGCAGTATTTT
CASSLSPAGWSDTQYF
>.|TRBV25-1|TRBJ1-2|.
TGTGCCAGCAGTCTCGGACAAATCCCCGGCTACACCTTC
CASSLGQIPGYTF
>once|TRBV6-1|TRBJ1-1|TRBD1
TGTGCCAGCAGTGCAGAGAGGGTGAAGGGGGCCACTGAAGCTTTCTTT
CASSAERVKGATEAFF
>.|TRBV5-1|TRBJ2-7|.
TGCGCCAGCAGACCTGCCACAGGGAACTACGAGCAGTACTTC
CASRPATGNYEQYF
>.|TRBV28|TRBJ2-1|.
TGTGCCAGCAGTTCAACTTACAATGAGCAGTTCTTC
CASSSTYNEQFF